This entry is about one TCR beta chain. This specimen belongs to a study of blood T cell repertoires in COVID-19. Study as a whole: Sites across the United States, Italy and Spain contributed samples from acute and convalescent COVID-19. T cells, B-cell-depleted T cells, or PBMCs provided the cDNA or gDNA that served as material.

Seattle researchers signed up patients amid active infection and tracked them longitudinally. This CDR3 is built from 14 residues. In germline, CDR1 is LGHDT, CDR2 YNNKEL (reference sequence). The germline V and J ends were trimmed by 5 bases and 1 base, with 11 bases remaining between them. In the authors' methods: Estimated nucleated cell counts came from reference gene primer amplification. Clones were sequenced by immunoSEQ multiplex PCR, and TCRdb holds only the in-frame ones, with some missing. V and J calls and clone size are copied from that table; D and trimming were computed from the DNA. The sample gives 300,000 to 450,000 clones, around 90% of which show up once; around 4% is in the top ten.

The source of this sequence is a woman between 55 and 75 years old with COVID-19, enrolled during active disease. Input material: peripheral blood. The chain carries TRBV3-1 (or the pseudogene TRBV3-2) and TRBJ1-1; D possibly corresponds to TRBD1 (5 bases). The CDR3, as DNA: TGTGCCAGCAGCTATGGGGCAGCGAACACTGAAGCTTTCTTT. As protein: CASSYGAANTEAFF.